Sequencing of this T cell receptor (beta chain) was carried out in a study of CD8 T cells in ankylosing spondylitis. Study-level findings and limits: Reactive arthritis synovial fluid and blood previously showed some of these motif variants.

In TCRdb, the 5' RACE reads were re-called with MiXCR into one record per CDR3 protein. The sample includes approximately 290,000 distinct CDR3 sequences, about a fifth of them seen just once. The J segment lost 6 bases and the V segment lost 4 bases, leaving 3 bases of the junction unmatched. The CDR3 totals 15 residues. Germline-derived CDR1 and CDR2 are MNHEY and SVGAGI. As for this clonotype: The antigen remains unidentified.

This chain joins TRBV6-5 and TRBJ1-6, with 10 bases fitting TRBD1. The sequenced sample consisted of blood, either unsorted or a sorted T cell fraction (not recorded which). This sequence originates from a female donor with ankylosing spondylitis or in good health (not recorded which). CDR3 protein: CASSWDRGSNSPLHF. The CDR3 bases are TGTGCCAGCAGTTGGGACAGGGGCTCTAATTCACCCCTCCACTTT.